This TCR beta chain was captured in a study of T-cell memory formation after mild COVID-19. General study findings and limits: Day 37-peaking second-wave clones had unconfirmed SARS-CoV-2 specificity.

A single record per CDR3 protein comes from TCRdb applying MiXCR to the 5' RACE reads. The data show approximately 340,000 distinct CDR3 sequences, 13% seen once. Note on this clonotype: The antigen is undetermined.

The source material was PBMCs or a T cell subset sorted from them (not recorded which). The sequence came from a man aged 18 to 29 who had mild COVID-19 (a few samples of this study predate the infection). Cell type and time point are not known.

The DNA of the CDR3 is TGTGCCAGCTCACCACTAGGACTAGCGGGGAGGAATGAGCAGTTCTTC. The encoded protein is CASSPLGLAGRNEQFF. The rearrangement joins TRBV18 to TRBJ2-1; 12 bases line up with TRBD2. With V trimmed by 1 base and J by 7 bases, 5 bases remained unmatched. CDR1 KGHSH and CDR2 LQKENI come from the germline V gene. This CDR3 has 16 residues.